This T cell receptor (beta chain) derives from a study of cytomegalovirus exposure and HLA in healthy donors. On the study more broadly: An analysis done earlier identified fewer than 140 million unique TCR beta sequences from about 179 million T cells. Study findings and constraints: Previous analysis showed most TCR beta V segments were productive about 90% or about 30% of the time.

With respect to this clone: Its cognate antigen is unknown.

The PCR ran on 60 Vbeta and 13 Jbeta primers. Method: immunoSEQ multiplex PCR; TCRdb's copy keeps in-frame clones and lacks some. Of roughly 66,000 clones in the sample, around 64% were seen once. The sample consisted of PBMCs. The TCR originated in a woman aged 45 to 65 in good health and CMV-seronegative.

CDR3 region: CASSQRVNTEAFF. DNA for the CDR3: TGTGCCAGCAGCCAGAGGGTGAACACTGAAGCTTTCTTT. The chain is built from TRBV7-9 and TRBJ1-1; D is unclear. The CDR3 sequence is 13 residues long. In germline, CDR1 is SEHNR, CDR2 FQNEAQ (reference sequence). Trimming removed 5 bases from V and 0 bases from J, with 7 bases in between.